The 29 T cell receptor beta chains below all came from one sample that was sequenced in a study of identical twins (TCRdb year 2016). The library relied on 5' RACE. The listed sequencing device is Illumina HiSeq 2000. TCRdb applied fastp at Q25 and MiXCR to the public reads, then kept only in-frame beta chains. Entries are consolidated by CDR3 protein sequence, retaining the most common genes and DNA. The sample data list 510,000 or so distinct CDR3 sequences, and roughly 15% of these were observed just once. Roughly 0.44% of the sample comes from the top ten. The data were also submitted as part of a second study, on yellow fever vaccine responses in identical twins.

The material sequenced was CD4+ T cells sorted from blood. All receptors come from a woman aged 18 to 35 in good health.

To note about this clonotype: The junction shows a germline mismatch at one end, possibly a read error. This chain uses TRBV5-1 with TRBJ2-4; D may be TRBD2 (6 bases). Germline values: CDR1 SGHRS, CDR2 YFSETQ. This CDR3 is 13 amino acids long. This CDR3 is CASSLPSENIQHF. CDR3 bases: TGCGCCAGCAGCTTGCCTAGCGAAAACATTCAGCACTTC.

The chain links TRBV2 to TRBJ1-1, with D possibly TRBD1 on 6 matching bases. This CDR3 comprises 13 residues. CDR1 and CDR2 from the germline V gene are SNHLY and FYNNEI. V dropped 6 bases and J dropped 1 base, with 9 bases sitting between them. In DNA form, the CDR3 reads TGTGCCAGCAGGGGGGACACGAACACTGAAGCTTTCTTT. It specifies CASRGDTNTEAFF.

This clonotype was recorded a few times. This chain connects TRBV7-9 to TRBJ2-4; no clear D. The germline V and J ends were trimmed by 0 bases and 2 bases, with 14 bases remaining between them. This CDR3 contains 17 residues. Germline V gene data show CDR1 as SEHNR and CDR2 as FQNEAQ (reference sequence). The CDR3, as DNA: TGTGCCAGCAGCTTAGCTCCCTATCGATGGCCCAAAAACATTCAGTACTTC. Translation gives CASSLAPYRWPKNIQYF.

Many counts were recorded for this clonotype. The CDR3 protein is CSAKGAPTGELFF. The CDR3 DNA reads TGCAGTGCAAAGGGGGCTCCCACCGGGGAGCTGTTTTTT. J is TRBJ2-2 and V is TRBV20-1, with 7 bases aligning to TRBD1. This CDR3 has 13 residues. Losses at the gene ends were 6 bases for V and 4 bases for J; bases not matched to a gene: 5. Germline V lookup: CDR1 DFQATT, CDR2 SNEGSKA (reference sequence).

Only a few counts were recorded for this clonotype. The genes are TRBV20-1 and TRBJ2-7; D gene ambiguous. Germline CDR1 and CDR2: DFQATT and SNEGSKA (reference sequence). With 3 bases removed from V and 0 bases from J, the gap between germline ends came to 6 bases. This CDR3 has 12 residues. CDR3 in DNA: TGCAGTGCTAGGACAAACTCCTACGAGCAGTACTTC. Encoded protein: CSARTNSYEQYF.

There are a few counts of this clonotype. The J gene is TRBJ2-5, the V gene TRBV12-3 or TRBV12-4, with D unclear. The V and J ends lost 3 bases and 4 bases respectively, with 12 bases between them. The CDR3 loop spans 14 amino acids. The DNA of the CDR3 is TGTGCCAGCAGTTTTGAGTCGGTAGGAGAGACCCAGTACTTC. This translates into CASSFESVGETQYF.

This clonotype has just a few counts. This rearrangement joins TRBV28 to TRBJ2-3; D is unresolved. V was pared by 0 bases and J by 0 bases, with 7 bases between. Germline CDR1 MDHEN, CDR2 SYDVKM. The CDR3 spans 15 residues. The CDR3 spells CASSLWGKSTDTQYF. The CDR3 DNA is TGTGCCAGCAGTTTATGGGGAAAGAGCACAGATACGCAGTATTTT.

The chain employs TRBV5-1 and TRBJ2-7; D unclear. Trimming removed 1 base from V and 2 bases from J, with 13 bases in between. Germline V gives CDR1 SGHRS, CDR2 YFSETQ. CDR3 length: 15 residues. The CDR3 sequence: CASSLTPDRTYEQYV. CDR3 nucleotides: TGCGCCAGCAGCTTGACACCGGACCGAACCTACGAGCAGTACGTC.

This clonotype has just a few counts. The chain carries TRBV4-2 and TRBJ2-3, with D possibly being TRBD2 (5 bases). Germline-derived CDR1 and CDR2 are LGHNA and YNFKEQ. The CDR3 sequence is 13 residues long. V lost 4 bases and J lost 2, with 7 bases in between. CDR3 in amino acids: CASSPDYTDTQYF. CDR3 coding DNA: TGTGCCAGCAGCCCAGACTACACAGATACGCAGTATTTT.

This clonotype was detected a few times. This sequence joins TRBV15 and TRBJ2-5, with D perhaps TRBD2 (5 bases). Trimming removed 0 bases from V and 5 bases from J, with 13 bases in between. CDR1 and CDR2 (germline): LNHNV, YYDKDF (reference sequence). This CDR3 spans 15 amino acids. The CDR3, as DNA: TGTGCCACCAGCAGAGACCTGCAGAAGCGGGAGACCCAGTACTTC. Amino acids: CATSRDLQKRETQYF.

This clonotype was picked up a small number of times. This rearrangement joins TRBV6-1 to TRBJ1-6, with unresolved D. Trimming stripped 7 bases from V and 7 bases from J, with 17 bases between. In germline, CDR1 is MNHNS, CDR2 SASEGT. The CDR3 spans 15 residues. CDR3 residues: CASKKGWAPNSPLHF. The CDR3 coding sequence is TGTGCCAGCAAAAAAGGATGGGCGCCGAATTCACCCCTCCACTTT.

This rearrangement joins TRBV7-9 to TRBJ2-3; tentatively, D is TRBD2 (6 bases). Germline CDR1 is SEHNR and CDR2 is FQNEAQ (reference sequence). V gave up 6 bases and J gave up 2 bases, with 15 bases separating them. This CDR3 spans 15 amino acids. The CDR3 sequence: CASRKMAGYTDTQYF. DNA for the CDR3: TGTGCCAGCAGGAAGATGGCGGGGTACACAGATACGCAGTATTTT.

Worth noting for this clonotype: The junction and the germline gene differ at one end; a read error may be behind it. The V gene is TRBV27, the J gene TRBJ2-1; 9 bases map to TRBD2. The CDR3 spans 14 residues. CDR1 and CDR2 (germline): MNHEY, SMNVEV (reference sequence). The CDR3 sequence: CASSFSSGSGEEFF. Written as DNA, the CDR3 is TGTGCCAGCAGTTTTAGTAGCGGGAGCGGTGAGGAGTTCTTC.

The sample holds a few counts of this clonotype. The chain is built from TRBV10-3 and TRBJ2-7, with TRBD1 matching over 7 bases. Trimming cost V 6 bases and J 4 bases; bases outside gene matches: 6. The germline gives CDR1 ENHRY, CDR2 SYGVKD. This CDR3 is built from 13 residues. The CDR3 is CAISSGQNYEQYV. The CDR3 region has the DNA TGTGCCATCAGCTCGGGACAGAATTACGAGCAGTACGTC.

CDR3: CASSPDRVGETQYF. The CDR3 bases are TGTGCCAGCAGTCCGGACAGGGTGGGAGAGACCCAGTACTTC. This chain connects TRBV2 to TRBJ2-5; TRBD1 matches at 8 bases. The CDR3 loop spans 14 amino acids. Germline CDR1 reads SNHLY; CDR2 reads FYNNEI. V was pared by 5 bases and J by 4 bases, with 6 bases of the junction left unmatched.

The chain joins TRBV27 to TRBJ1-2; D not resolved. In germline, CDR1 is MNHEY, CDR2 SMNVEV (reference sequence). This CDR3 spans 13 amino acids. V shed 5 bases and J shed 8 bases, with 15 bases lying between them. CDR3 sequence (DNA): TGTGCCAGCAGTCCGAGGGAGGGTCAAGGCTACACCTTC. Protein: CASSPREGQGYTF.

The chain combines TRBV7-9 with TRBJ2-1; D is ambiguous. Germline values: CDR1 SEHNR, CDR2 FQNEAQ (reference sequence). V was trimmed by 6 bases and J by 4 bases, leaving 13 bases between them. The CDR3 runs to 14 residues. The CDR3: CASSSMAEYNEQFF. For the CDR3, the DNA is TGTGCCAGCAGTTCCATGGCGGAGTACAATGAGCAGTTCTTC. Full variable domain (missing parts from reference TRBV7-9 and TRBJ2-1): DTGVSQNPRHKITKRGQNVTFRCDPISEHNRLYWYRQTLGQGPEFLTYFQNEAQLEKSRLLSDRFSAERPKGSFSTLEIQRTEQGDSAMYLCASSSMAEYNEQFFGPGTRLTVL.

This clonotype has ten or more counts. This chain uses TRBV12-3 or TRBV12-4 with TRBJ1-2; 9 nucleotides match TRBD1. CDR3 length: 12 amino acids. Trimming cost V 6 bases and J 4 bases; bases outside gene matches: 0. The CDR3 DNA reads as TGTGCCAGCAGGGGACAGGGCTATGGCTACACCTTC. Protein product: CASRGQGYGYTF.

This clonotype occurred a few times. The V gene is TRBV6-2 or TRBV6-3, the J gene TRBJ1-1; TRBD1 is a possible D gene (5 bases). Per the germline V gene, CDR1 is MNHEY and CDR2 is SVGEGT. Trimming shortened V by 5 bases and J by 4 bases, and 23 bases separated the two germline ends. The CDR3 has 17 amino acids. This CDR3 is CASSKGQTPRGGTEAFF. The CDR3 DNA sequence: TGTGCCAGCAGTAAGGGGCAGACCCCGCGGGGGGGCACTGAAGCTTTCTTT.

This chain uses TRBV20-1 with TRBJ1-1; TRBD1 is a possible D gene (6 bases). CDR3 length: 15 residues. Germline V lookup: CDR1 DFQATT, CDR2 SNEGSKA (reference sequence). Trimming took off 6 bases at V and 0 bases at J, with 17 bases between the two ends. In DNA, the CDR3 is TGCAGTGCAACCAACGGGGGGGCGGTGAACACTGAAGCTTTCTTT. Translating gives CSATNGGAVNTEAFF.

This clonotype was observed a handful of times. The chain carries TRBV24-1 and TRBJ2-3; D is unresolved. Trimming left V 1 base short and J 2 bases short, with 12 bases between. Germline V CDR1 and CDR2: KGHDR, SFDVKD. The CDR3 spans 16 residues. The CDR3 reads CATSDFWAQNTDTQYF. In DNA, the CDR3 is TGTGCCACCAGTGATTTTTGGGCCCAAAACACAGATACGCAGTATTTT.

This clonotype was seen a few times. The V gene is TRBV5-1, the J gene TRBJ1-1; TRBD1 matches at 7 bases. This CDR3 is built from 14 residues. V lost 0 bases and J lost 7; bases outside the gene matches: 6. The germline CDR1 and CDR2 sequences are SGHRS and YFSETQ. The CDR3 DNA sequence: TGCGCCAGCAGCTTGGGGGGGACAGCAGTTGAAGCTTTCTTT. This gives the protein CASSLGGTAVEAFF.

The chain uses TRBV6-5 and TRBJ1-5; no firm D call. This CDR3 is built from 14 residues. CDR1 and CDR2 (germline): MNHEY, SVGAGI. Trimming removed 0 bases at V and 7 bases at J, with 10 bases between. This CDR3 reads CASSYSKGGQPQHF. DNA for the CDR3: TGTGCCAGCAGTTACTCGAAGGGAGGGCAGCCCCAGCATTTT.

There are many counts of this clonotype. The chain carries TRBV5-1 and TRBJ2-5, with D maybe TRBD1 (6 bases). The CDR3 length is 14 residues. The V end was cut by 4 bases, the J end by 0 bases, with 10 bases between. CDR1 is SGHRS and CDR2 is YFSETQ in the germline V gene. The CDR3 nucleotides are TGCGCCAGCAGCCTACGACAGGACCAAGAGACCCAGTACTTC. Encoded protein: CASSLRQDQETQYF.

The rearrangement joins TRBV27 to TRBJ2-5, with D hard to call. Trimming cost V 7 bases and J 0 bases, with 15 bases left between them. The germline gives CDR1 MNHEY, CDR2 SMNVEV (reference sequence). This CDR3 is 15 amino acids long. Written as DNA, the CDR3 is TGTGCCAGCAAGGAGACCGTGGATTACCAAGAGACCCAGTACTTC. Its protein is CASKETVDYQETQYF.

The gene calls are TRBV5-1 and TRBJ2-7; no reliable D call. V was shortened by 2 bases and J by 7 bases, with 13 bases between the two germline ends. From germline, CDR1 is SGHRS and CDR2 YFSETQ. The CDR3 length is 13 residues. This chain's CDR3 is CASSFPGSGEQYV. The CDR3 DNA reads TGCGCCAGCAGCTTCCCCGGGTCGGGTGAGCAGTACGTC.

The V and J genes are TRBV12-3 or TRBV12-4 and TRBJ2-7; D remains ambiguous. The CDR3 runs to 11 residues. V was trimmed by 3 bases and J by 6 bases, leaving 6 bases between them. The CDR3 protein is CASSFYFEQYF. The CDR3 DNA follows: TGTGCCAGCAGTTTTTACTTCGAGCAGTACTTC.

This clonotype was recorded a few times. This rearrangement joins TRBV5-4 to TRBJ2-3; weak D call: TRBD2 (7 bases). V was trimmed by 0 bases and J by 0 bases, leaving 14 bases between them. Germline V lookup: CDR1 SGHNT, CDR2 YYREEE (reference sequence). The CDR3 consists of 17 residues. The CDR3 region is CASSLAGGSRSTDTQYF. CDR3 DNA: TGTGCCAGCAGCTTGGCGGGGGGCTCCCGTAGCACAGATACGCAGTATTTT.

This clonotype came up a few times. This chain uses TRBV20-1 with TRBJ1-1; D is unresolved. Germline-derived CDR1 and CDR2 are DFQATT and SNEGSKA (reference sequence). This CDR3 spans 13 amino acids. The V end was cut by 1 base, the J end by 1 base, with 7 bases between. The CDR3 sequence is CSARGMGNTEAFF. The CDR3 nucleotides read TGCAGTGCTAGAGGGATGGGGAACACTGAAGCTTTCTTT.